These 23 T cell receptor beta chains were all obtained from the same sample, sequenced in a study of blood T cell repertoires in COVID-19. The method was immunoSEQ multiplex PCR; TCRdb's version includes in-frame clones alone and lacks a portion of them. The sample lists fewer than 200,000 clones, about 85% occurring once. The sample comprised peripheral blood. Every receptor here comes from a woman of 80 years or more with acute or convalescent COVID-19.

The chain couples TRBV6-5 to TRBJ1-5, with D unresolved. V dropped 4 bases and J dropped 4 bases, with 8 bases sitting between them. CDR1 MNHEY and CDR2 SVGAGI come from the germline V gene. The CDR3 runs 13 residues. In DNA form, the CDR3 reads TGTGCCAGCAGTTCCCGGGGAAATCAGCCCCAGCATTTT. Translation gives CASSSRGNQPQHF.

J is TRBJ2-3 and V is TRBV28; TRBD2 matches 7 bases. CDR3 size: 15 residues. Trimming removed 3 bases from V and 6 bases from J; junction bases left unmatched: 9. The germline V gene encodes CDR1 MDHEN and CDR2 SYDVKM. CDR3 loop: CASSFLAANSDTQYF. DNA for the CDR3: TGTGCCAGCAGTTTCCTAGCGGCTAATAGTGATACGCAGTATTTT.

This chain links TRBV29-1 with TRBJ2-3; D may be TRBD1 (6 bases). Germline V gene sequence: CDR1 SQVTM, CDR2 ANQGSEA. The V gene lost 3 bases and the J gene lost 6 bases, with 22 bases spanning the gap. The CDR3 runs 16 residues. The CDR3 region is CSVDRTGKGISDTQYF. The CDR3 nucleotides are TGCAGCGTTGATCGTACAGGGAAGGGGATCTCGGATACGCAGTATTTT.

This clone has a handful of counts. V gene TRBV7-9 combines with J gene TRBJ1-2, with D perhaps matching TRBD1 (6 bases). Per the germline V gene, CDR1 is SEHNR and CDR2 is FQNEAQ (reference sequence). V lost 5 bases and J 6 bases, leaving 25 bases between the germline ends. CDR3 length: 17 amino acids. CDR3 DNA sequence: TGTGCCAGCAGCCAGCTCTCCGGTCAGGGGCGAGGTAATGGCTACACCTTC. This codes for CASSQLSGQGRGNGYTF.

The chain links TRBV5-1 to TRBJ2-5, with 10 positions matching TRBD1. The CDR3 totals 14 residues. Unmatched junction bases numbered 5, after V lost 4 bases and J lost 5 bases. CDR1 SGHRS and CDR2 YFSETQ come from the germline V gene. CDR3 sequence (DNA): TGCGCCAGCAGCAGACAGGGGGCCGGGGAGACCCAGTACTTC. This gives the protein CASSRQGAGETQYF.

The CDR3 sequence is CASSVNRRSVYFDEQFF. DNA of the CDR3: TGTGCCAGCAGCGTGAATAGGCGGTCCGTCTATTTCGATGAGCAGTTCTTC. The chain couples TRBV14 to TRBJ2-1; D unclear. Germline CDR1 reads SGHDN; CDR2 reads FVKESK. V was shortened by 5 bases and J by 8 bases, with 25 bases between the two germline ends. CDR3 length: 17 residues.

The rearrangement uses TRBV5-1 and TRBJ1-4; TRBD1 matches at 8 bases. Losses at the gene ends were 4 bases for V and 5 bases for J; bases not matched to a gene: 4. CDR1 is SGHRS and CDR2 is YFSETQ in the germline V gene. The length of the CDR3 is 14 residues. The CDR3 nucleotides read TGCGCCAGCAGCCGAAGACAGGGGAATGAAAAACTGTTTTTT. Amino acids: CASSRRQGNEKLFF.

Note on this clone: This specimen includes other DNA sequences encoding the same CDR3. J is TRBJ2-1 and V is TRBV5-6; weak D call: TRBD1 (5 bases). CDR3 length: 11 residues. Germline-derived CDR1 and CDR2 are SGHDT and YYEEEE. The V and J ends lost 5 bases and 7 bases respectively, with 7 bases between them. CDR3 loop: CASSRGNEQFF. The CDR3 coding sequence is TGTGCCAGCAGTAGGGGAAATGAGCAGTTCTTC.

The genes are TRBV19 and TRBJ2-2; 8 nucleotides match TRBD1. J gave up 6 bases and V 7 bases, and 4 bases lay outside the gene matches. Germline V lookup: CDR1 LNHDA, CDR2 SQIVND (reference sequence). The CDR3 runs to 13 residues. The CDR3 DNA reads as TGTGCCAGTACCTCGACAGGGGCCGGGGAGCTGTTTTTT. Translating it yields CASTSTGAGELFF. Supplemented by reference TRBV19 and TRBJ2-2, the full variable domain reads DGGITQSPKYLFRKEGQNVTLSCEQNLNHDAMYWYRQDPGQGLRLIYYSQIVNDFQKGDIAEGYSVSREKKESFPLTVTSAQKNPTAFYLCASTSTGAGELFFGEGSRLTVL.

The gene calls are TRBV20-1 and TRBJ2-7; 7 bases agree with TRBD2. The V gene's germline CDR1 is DFQATT and CDR2 SNEGSKA (reference sequence). This CDR3 has 11 amino acids. V lost 7 bases, J lost 2 bases, and 2 bases stayed unmatched. CDR3 sequence: CSVRGTYEQYF. The CDR3 bases are TGCAGTGTGCGGGGGACCTACGAGCAGTACTTC.

This rearrangement joins TRBV5-1 to TRBJ2-7, with 11 bases lining up with TRBD1. V was clipped by 0 bases and J by 2 bases; unmatched bases: 4. The CDR3 loop spans 16 amino acids. Per the germline V gene, CDR1 is SGHRS and CDR2 is YFSETQ. The CDR3 protein is CASSLGPGQGAYEQYF. The CDR3 DNA reads TGCGCCAGCAGCTTGGGTCCGGGACAGGGGGCCTACGAGCAGTACTTC.

The chain links TRBV18 to TRBJ2-5; 7 nucleotides match TRBD2. The CDR3 runs to 17 residues. CDR1 and CDR2 (germline): KGHSH, LQKENI. The trim removed 1 base at V and 0 bases at J, leaving 8 bases unmatched. The CDR3, as DNA: TGTGCCAGCTCACCACTGTTCAGCGGGAAGTACCAAGAGACCCAGTACTTC. It codes for CASSPLFSGKYQETQYF.

J is TRBJ2-2 and V is TRBV2, with 12 bases matching TRBD2. This CDR3 has 14 amino acids. Trimming cost V 11 bases and J 8 bases; bases outside gene matches: 9. CDR1 and CDR2 from the germline V gene are SNHLY and FYNNEI. CDR3 coding DNA: TGTGCCGGTTCTAGCGGGGGGGCCCCTGGGGAGCTGTTTTTT. Translated, it gives CAGSSGGAPGELFF.

The CDR3 nucleotides read TGTGCCAGCAGCTCGAACTCAGGGGGCGATGGCTACACCTTC. Translation gives CASSSNSGGDGYTF. The V call is TRBV5-4, the J call TRBJ1-2; TRBD1 aligns across 8 bases. CDR3 size: 14 residues. The V gene's germline CDR1 is SGHNT and CDR2 YYREEE (reference sequence). The trim removed 3 bases at V and 6 bases at J, leaving 7 bases unmatched.

The rearrangement links TRBV5-1 to TRBJ2-7; 9 bases match TRBD1. The CDR3 contains 13 residues. CDR1 and CDR2 from the germline V gene are SGHRS and YFSETQ. With V trimmed by 4 bases and J by 7 bases, 6 bases remained unmatched. CDR3 region: CASSRDREGEQYF. The CDR3 DNA is TGCGCCAGCAGCCGGGACAGGGAGGGAGAGCAGTACTTC.

The V gene is TRBV4-3, the J gene TRBJ1-4; unclear D gene. CDR3 length: 15 residues. From germline, CDR1 is LGHNA and CDR2 YSLEER. V lost 4 bases and J lost 2, with 11 bases in between. The CDR3 loop is CASSRQSGTNEKLFF. The CDR3 region has the DNA TGCGCCAGCAGCCGGCAATCCGGGACTAATGAAAAACTGTTTTTT.

This clone has only one observation. V usage is TRBV3-1 (or the pseudogene TRBV3-2) and J usage is TRBJ1-2; 9 bases are shared with TRBD1. The CDR3 extends over 12 amino acids. CDR1 is LGHDT and CDR2 is YNNKEL in the germline V gene (reference sequence). V trimming: 8 bases; J trimming: 8 bases; junction bases outside the gene matches: 6. Here the CDR3 reads CASVGTGGGYTF. CDR3 bases: TGTGCCAGCGTGGGTACAGGGGGCGGCTACACCTTC.

This clone occurred once. V usage is TRBV4-3 and J usage is TRBJ1-4, with TRBD1 identical over 10 bases. Germline assignment: CDR1 LGHNA and CDR2 YSLEER. Trimming removed 5 bases from V and 6 bases from J; junction bases left unmatched: 6. The CDR3 contains 15 residues. This CDR3 is CASSARQGADEKLFF. CDR3 DNA: TGCGCCAGCAGCGCCCGACAGGGGGCGGATGAAAAACTGTTTTTT.

The chain recombines TRBV21-1 with TRBJ2-7; whether TRBD2, the table's D call, matches the DNA was not checked. TRBV21-1 is given as a pseudogene. This CDR3 is built from 15 residues. The CDR3 sequence: CASSKGRLAGAEQYF. CDR3 in DNA: TGTGCCAGCAGCAAAGGAAGACTAGCGGGAGCCGAGCAGTACTTC.

The rearrangement uses TRBV7-2 and TRBJ1-4; weak D call: TRBD1 (6 bases). CDR1 and CDR2 from the germline V gene are SGHTA and FQGNSA. V was trimmed by 1 base and J by 8 bases, leaving 17 bases between them. CDR3 length equals 16 residues. CDR3 loop: CASSLERGFKGEKLFF. CDR3 sequence (DNA): TGTGCCAGCAGCTTAGAGAGGGGGTTCAAGGGGGAAAAACTGTTTTTT.

The chain recombines TRBV5-1 with TRBJ2-1, with a possible D match to TRBD2 (6 bases). Between the trimmed V and J ends, which lost 7 bases and 6 bases, there was a span of 17 bases. Per the germline V gene, CDR1 is SGHRS and CDR2 is YFSETQ. The CDR3 runs to 14 residues. CDR3 nucleotides: TGCGCCAGCTTTCCCGGGAGAAGTCGCAATGAGCAGTTCTTC. It specifies CASFPGRSRNEQFF.

This chain connects TRBV10-2 to TRBJ2-7; a possible D gene is TRBD1 (6 bases). Looked up from germline, CDR1 is WSHSY and CDR2 is SAAADI. V was pared by 6 bases and J by 3 bases, with 15 bases between. CDR3 size: 14 residues. CDR3 sequence reads: CASRSDRVGYEQYF. The CDR3 DNA reads as TGCGCCAGCAGATCGGACAGAGTTGGCTACGAGCAGTACTTC.

The chain joins TRBV7-2 to TRBJ2-3; D is possibly TRBD1 (5 bases). Trimming left V 5 bases short and J 6 bases short, with 18 bases between. Per the germline V gene, CDR1 is SGHTA and CDR2 is FQGNSA. The CDR3 sequence is 15 residues long. The CDR3 protein is CASSPTSHRSDTQYF. The CDR3 DNA is TGTGCCAGCAGCCCCACGAGCCACAGGTCGGATACGCAGTATTTT.